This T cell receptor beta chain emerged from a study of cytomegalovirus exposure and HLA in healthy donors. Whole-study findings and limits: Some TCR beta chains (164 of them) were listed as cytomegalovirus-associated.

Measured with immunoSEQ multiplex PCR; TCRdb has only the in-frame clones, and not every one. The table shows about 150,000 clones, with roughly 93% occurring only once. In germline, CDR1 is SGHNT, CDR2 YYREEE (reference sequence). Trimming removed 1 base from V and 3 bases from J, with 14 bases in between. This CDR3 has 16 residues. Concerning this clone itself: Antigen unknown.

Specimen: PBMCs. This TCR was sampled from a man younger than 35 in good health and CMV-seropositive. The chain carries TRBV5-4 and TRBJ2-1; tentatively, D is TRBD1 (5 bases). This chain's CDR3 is CASSLRRRQGYNEQFF. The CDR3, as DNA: TGTGCCAGCAGCTTGCGGCGGCGTCAGGGCTACAATGAGCAGTTCTTC. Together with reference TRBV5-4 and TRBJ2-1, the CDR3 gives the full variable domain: ETGVTQSPTHLIKTRGQQVTLRCSSQSGHNTVSWYQQALGQGPQFIFQYYREEENGRGNFPPRFSGLQFPNYSSELNVNALELDDSALYLCASSLRRRQGYNEQFFGPGTRLTVL.